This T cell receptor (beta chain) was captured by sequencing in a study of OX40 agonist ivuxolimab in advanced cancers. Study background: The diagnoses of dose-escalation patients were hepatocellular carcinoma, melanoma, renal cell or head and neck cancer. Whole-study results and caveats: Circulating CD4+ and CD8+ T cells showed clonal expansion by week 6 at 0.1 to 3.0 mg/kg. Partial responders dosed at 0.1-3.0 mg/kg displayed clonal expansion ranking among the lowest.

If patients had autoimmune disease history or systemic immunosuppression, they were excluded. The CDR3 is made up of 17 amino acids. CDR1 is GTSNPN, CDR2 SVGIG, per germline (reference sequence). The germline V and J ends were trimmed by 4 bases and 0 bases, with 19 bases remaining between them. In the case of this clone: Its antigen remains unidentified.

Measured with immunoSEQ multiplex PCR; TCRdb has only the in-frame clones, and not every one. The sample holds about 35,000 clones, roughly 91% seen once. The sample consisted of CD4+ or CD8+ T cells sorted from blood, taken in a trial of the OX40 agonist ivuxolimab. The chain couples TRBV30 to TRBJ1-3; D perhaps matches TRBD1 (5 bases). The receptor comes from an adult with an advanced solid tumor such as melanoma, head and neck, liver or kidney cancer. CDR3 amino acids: CAWNQPWEGSSGNTIYF. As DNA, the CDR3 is TGTGCCTGGAACCAACCGTGGGAGGGGAGCTCTGGAAACACCATATATTTT.